A selection of T cell receptor beta chains follows, all from one sample in a study of T cell changes during pregnancy in multiple sclerosis. The assay was immunoSEQ multiplex PCR, and TCRdb's table has in-frame clones only and misses some. Among tens of thousands of clones listed, approximately 92% were seen once. Specimen: peripheral blood, collected in the third trimester of pregnancy. All receptors derive from a female donor in good health, enrolled as a control in a pregnancy study. CDR3s include the opening cysteine and the closing phenylalanine or tryptophan. Fields, in order: J gene, clone size, D gene, V gene, CDR3 protein, CDR3 DNA. The D gene is left open where the match is weak. Only part of the rows carry a size: once, few, many, or a class if the clone is expanded.

j_call: TRBJ2-7
clone_size: NA
d_call: NA
v_call: TRBV5-4
cdr3_aa: CASSLGTGARGEQYF
cdr3_nt: TGTGCCAGCAGCTTGGGGACGGGCGCGCGGGGCGAGCAGTACTTC

j_call: TRBJ2-7
clone_size: NA
d_call: NA
v_call: TRBV2
cdr3_aa: CASSRRDFDYEQYF
cdr3_nt: TGTGCCAGCAGTAGACGGGATTTCGACTACGAGCAGTACTTC

j_call: TRBJ2-5
clone_size: NA
d_call: NA
v_call: TRBV27
cdr3_aa: CASSLSSGSFRTQYF
cdr3_nt: TGTGCCAGCAGTTTATCGTCAGGTTCCTTTCGGACCCAGTACTTC

j_call: TRBJ1-3
clone_size: NA
d_call: TRBD1
v_call: TRBV7-9
cdr3_aa: CASSLGTGRLVFGNTIYF
cdr3_nt: TGTGCCAGCAGCTTAGGGACAGGTCGCTTAGTCTTTGGAAACACCATATATTTT

j_call: TRBJ2-2
clone_size: NA
d_call: NA
v_call: TRBV5-6
cdr3_aa: CASSSGYGSFSAGELFF
cdr3_nt: TGTGCCAGCAGCTCTGGGTACGGGAGTTTTTCGGCCGGGGAGCTGTTTTTT

j_call: TRBJ2-7
clone_size: NA
d_call: TRBD2
v_call: TRBV27
cdr3_aa: CASSYETPTSGVWEQYF
cdr3_nt: TGTGCCAGCAGTTATGAAACCCCAACTAGCGGGGTTTGGGAGCAGTACTTC

j_call: TRBJ1-1
clone_size: NA
d_call: TRBD1
v_call: TRBV10-3
cdr3_aa: CAISEIGGNTEAFF
cdr3_nt: TGTGCCATCAGTGAGATAGGGGGCAACACTGAAGCTTTCTTT

j_call: TRBJ2-3
clone_size: NA
d_call: TRBD2
v_call: TRBV4-1
cdr3_aa: CASSQEAGGHRDTQYF
cdr3_nt: TGCGCCAGCAGCCAAGAAGCGGGGGGACATAGAGATACGCAGTATTTT

j_call: TRBJ2-7
clone_size: NA
d_call: NA
v_call: TRBV7-8
cdr3_aa: CASSLHLVYEQYF
cdr3_nt: TGTGCCAGCAGCTTACACTTGGTTTACGAGCAGTACTTC

j_call: TRBJ2-3
clone_size: NA
d_call: NA
v_call: TRBV30
cdr3_aa: CAWSVGAYTQYF
cdr3_nt: TGTGCCTGGAGTGTGGGGGCTTATACGCAGTATTTT

j_call: TRBJ1-2
clone_size: NA
d_call: TRBD1
v_call: TRBV28
cdr3_aa: CASRPGTGSLGYGYTF
cdr3_nt: TGTGCCAGCAGACCCGGGACAGGTAGTTTGGGGTATGGCTACACCTTC

j_call: TRBJ1-1
clone_size: NA
d_call: NA
v_call: TRBV5-1
cdr3_aa: CASSLSGVGEAFF
cdr3_nt: TGCGCCAGCAGCTTGTCAGGGGTGGGTGAAGCTTTCTTT

j_call: TRBJ1-2
clone_size: NA
d_call: TRBD1
v_call: TRBV28
cdr3_aa: CASRPHSGTGDYGYTF
cdr3_nt: TGTGCCAGCAGGCCACACTCCGGGACAGGGGACTATGGCTACACCTTC

j_call: TRBJ2-3
clone_size: NA
d_call: NA
v_call: TRBV7-2
cdr3_aa: CASSLTVLQGSDTQYF
cdr3_nt: TGTGCCAGCAGCCTAACCGTCCTACAGGGTTCGGATACGCAGTATTTT

j_call: TRBJ1-1
clone_size: NA
d_call: NA
v_call: TRBV10-3
cdr3_aa: CAISESRGRGDTEAFF
cdr3_nt: TGTGCCATCAGTGAGTCACGGGGGAGGGGGGACACTGAAGCTTTCTTT

j_call: TRBJ2-3
clone_size: NA
d_call: NA
v_call: TRBV6-6
cdr3_aa: CASSYPEQDTQYF
cdr3_nt: TGTGCCAGCAGTTACCCTGAGCAAGATACGCAGTATTTT

j_call: TRBJ1-2
clone_size: NA
d_call: NA
v_call: TRBV7-9
cdr3_aa: CASSPGSVGGVNYGYTF
cdr3_nt: TGTGCCAGCAGCCCCGGGAGCGTGGGGGGAGTCAACTATGGCTACACCTTC

j_call: TRBJ2-7
clone_size: NA
d_call: NA
v_call: TRBV7-3
cdr3_aa: CASSLAGSPEGKQYF
cdr3_nt: TGTGCCAGCAGCCTCGCCGGGAGCCCGGAGGGCAAGCAGTACTTC

j_call: TRBJ2-7
clone_size: NA
d_call: TRBD1
v_call: TRBV6-1
cdr3_aa: CASSRGGSNYEQYF
cdr3_nt: TGTGCCAGCAGCCGAGGGGGCAGTAACTACGAGCAGTACTTC

j_call: TRBJ1-2
clone_size: NA
d_call: TRBD1
v_call: TRBV5-1
cdr3_aa: CASSLGQGAKGYTF
cdr3_nt: TGCGCCAGCAGCTTGGGACAGGGGGCCAAAGGCTACACCTTC

j_call: TRBJ1-4
clone_size: NA
d_call: TRBD1
v_call: TRBV2
cdr3_aa: CASSWTGSKEKLFF
cdr3_nt: TGTGCCAGCAGTTGGACAGGGTCAAAGGAAAAACTGTTTTTT

j_call: TRBJ2-3
clone_size: NA
d_call: TRBD2
v_call: TRBV2
cdr3_aa: CASSGPGSGGTFTFTDTQYF
cdr3_nt: TGTGCCAGCAGTGGCCCCGGAAGCGGGGGGACATTCACCTTCACAGATACGCAGTATTTT

j_call: TRBJ2-3
clone_size: NA
d_call: TRBD2
v_call: TRBV6-6
cdr3_aa: CASSYSLAGGGDTQYF
cdr3_nt: TGTGCCAGCAGTTACTCCCTAGCGGGGGGGGGAGATACGCAGTATTTT

j_call: TRBJ1-5
clone_size: NA
d_call: TRBD1
v_call: TRBV19
cdr3_aa: CASSIFGGTGGRYSNQPQHF
cdr3_nt: TGTGCCAGTAGTATCTTTGGCGGGACAGGGGGACGCTATAGCAATCAGCCCCAGCATTTT

j_call: TRBJ2-1
clone_size: NA
d_call: TRBD2
v_call: TRBV25-1
cdr3_aa: CASSDRDWEGLDEQFF
cdr3_nt: TGTGCCAGCAGTGACCGGGACTGGGAGGGACTGGATGAGCAGTTCTTC

j_call: TRBJ1-2
clone_size: NA
d_call: NA
v_call: TRBV29-1
cdr3_aa: CSVEGQTSGYTF
cdr3_nt: TGCAGCGTTGAAGGGCAAACCTCTGGCTACACCTTC

j_call: TRBJ2-7
clone_size: NA
d_call: NA
v_call: TRBV29-1
cdr3_aa: CSVAPDGDRWQYF
cdr3_nt: TGCAGCGTTGCCCCCGACGGGGATCGTTGGCAGTACTTC

j_call: TRBJ1-2
clone_size: NA
d_call: TRBD1
v_call: TRBV7-2
cdr3_aa: CASSLESGGYGYTF
cdr3_nt: TGTGCCAGCAGCTTAGAGTCAGGGGGCTATGGCTACACCTTC

j_call: TRBJ1-3
clone_size: once
d_call: TRBD1
v_call: TRBV25-1
cdr3_aa: CASSGQGTRGNTIYF
cdr3_nt: TGTGCCAGCAGTGGACAGGGGACACGCGGAAACACCATATATTTT

j_call: TRBJ1-4
clone_size: few
d_call: NA
v_call: TRBV6-5
cdr3_aa: CASSSPGVEKLFF
cdr3_nt: TGTGCCAGCAGTTCTCCAGGGGTGGAAAAACTGTTTTTT

j_call: TRBJ2-5
clone_size: few
d_call: TRBD2
v_call: TRBV6-5
cdr3_aa: CASSRTSKETQYF
cdr3_nt: TGTGCCAGCAGCCGGACTAGCAAAGAGACCCAGTACTTC

j_call: TRBJ2-3
clone_size: NA
d_call: TRBD2
v_call: TRBV4-1
cdr3_aa: CASKPSGYTDTQYF
cdr3_nt: TGCGCCAGCAAGCCTAGCGGGTACACAGATACGCAGTATTTT

j_call: TRBJ2-1
clone_size: once
d_call: NA
v_call: TRBV28
cdr3_aa: CASTLEDEQFF
cdr3_nt: TGTGCCAGCACCTTGGAGGATGAGCAGTTCTTC

j_call: TRBJ2-1
clone_size: NA
d_call: TRBD2
v_call: TRBV7-2
cdr3_aa: CASSLVAGGSYNEQFF
cdr3_nt: TGTGCCAGCAGCTTAGTAGCGGGAGGATCCTACAATGAGCAGTTCTTC

j_call: TRBJ2-5
clone_size: NA
d_call: TRBD1
v_call: TRBV2
cdr3_aa: CASRQGETQYF
cdr3_nt: TGTGCCAGCAGACAGGGGGAGACCCAGTACTTC

j_call: TRBJ2-7
clone_size: NA
d_call: TRBD1
v_call: TRBV5-1
cdr3_aa: CASSPQPGQGAYEQYF
cdr3_nt: TGCGCCAGCAGCCCACAACCGGGGCAGGGGGCCTACGAGCAGTACTTC

j_call: TRBJ2-3
clone_size: NA
d_call: NA
v_call: TRBV2
cdr3_aa: CASSDRTQGEDTQYF
cdr3_nt: TGTGCCAGCAGTGACCGGACCCAGGGCGAAGATACGCAGTATTTT

j_call: TRBJ1-1
clone_size: NA
d_call: NA
v_call: TRBV28
cdr3_aa: CASSRRLNTEAFF
cdr3_nt: TGTGCCAGCAGCCGCAGATTGAACACTGAAGCTTTCTTT

j_call: TRBJ2-7
clone_size: NA
d_call: TRBD2
v_call: TRBV28
cdr3_aa: CASNPSGRVEQYF
cdr3_nt: TGTGCCAGCAACCCGAGCGGGAGGGTCGAGCAGTACTTC

j_call: TRBJ2-5
clone_size: NA
d_call: NA
v_call: TRBV13
cdr3_aa: CASSLGTRQETQYF
cdr3_nt: TGTGCCAGCAGCTTAGGAACTAGACAAGAGACCCAGTACTTC

j_call: TRBJ1-2
clone_size: NA
d_call: NA
v_call: TRBV21-1
cdr3_aa: CASSIDTHGYTF
cdr3_nt: TGTGCCAGCAGCATCGACACCCATGGCTACACCTTC

j_call: TRBJ2-5
clone_size: NA
d_call: NA
v_call: TRBV7-8
cdr3_aa: CASSPPGQVVETQYF
cdr3_nt: TGTGCCAGCAGCCCCCCTGGCCAGGTGGTAGAGACCCAGTACTTC

j_call: TRBJ2-2
clone_size: once
d_call: TRBD1
v_call: TRBV11-2
cdr3_aa: CASRLFPRGHTGELFF
cdr3_nt: TGTGCCAGCAGGTTGTTCCCGAGGGGGCACACCGGGGAGCTGTTTTTT

j_call: TRBJ1-6
clone_size: NA
d_call: NA
v_call: TRBV28
cdr3_aa: CASSPDSSYNSPLHF
cdr3_nt: TGTGCCAGCAGCCCGGACAGCTCCTATAATTCACCCCTCCACTTT

j_call: TRBJ2-7
clone_size: NA
d_call: TRBD1
v_call: TRBV4-2
cdr3_aa: CASSPTGQGQQRAYEQYF
cdr3_nt: TGTGCCAGCAGCCCTACGGGACAGGGGCAACAACGGGCCTACGAGCAGTACTTC

j_call: TRBJ1-2
clone_size: NA
d_call: NA
v_call: TRBV28
cdr3_aa: CASSLLTGGYTF
cdr3_nt: TGTGCCAGCAGTTTACTAACAGGTGGCTACACCTTC

j_call: TRBJ2-3
clone_size: NA
d_call: TRBD1
v_call: TRBV5-1
cdr3_aa: CASSPGRGPDTQYF
cdr3_nt: TGCGCCAGCAGCCCGGGCAGGGGGCCAGATACGCAGTATTTT

j_call: TRBJ2-7
clone_size: NA
d_call: NA
v_call: TRBV19
cdr3_aa: CASSVEGDEQYF
cdr3_nt: TGTGCCAGTAGTGTAGAAGGGGACGAGCAGTACTTC

j_call: TRBJ1-4
clone_size: once
d_call: NA
v_call: TRBV28
cdr3_aa: CASRNPGVEKLFF
cdr3_nt: TGTGCCAGCAGAAATCCCGGGGTGGAAAAACTGTTTTTT

j_call: TRBJ2-7
clone_size: NA
d_call: TRBD1
v_call: TRBV29-1
cdr3_aa: CSVEGQGKVSGEQYF
cdr3_nt: TGCAGCGTTGAAGGACAGGGAAAAGTCTCCGGCGAGCAGTACTTC

j_call: TRBJ1-1
clone_size: NA
d_call: TRBD1
v_call: TRBV6-5
cdr3_aa: CASSPTGRGGEAFF
cdr3_nt: TGTGCCAGCAGTCCGACAGGGAGAGGGGGAGAAGCTTTCTTT

j_call: TRBJ1-5
clone_size: NA
d_call: NA
v_call: TRBV29-1
cdr3_aa: CSVGGGNQPQHF
cdr3_nt: TGCAGCGTTGGGGGGGGAAATCAGCCCCAGCATTTT

j_call: TRBJ2-7
clone_size: NA
d_call: NA
v_call: TRBV5-1
cdr3_aa: CASSEDGLLYEQYF
cdr3_nt: TGCGCCAGCAGCGAGGACGGACTTCTCTACGAGCAGTACTTC

j_call: TRBJ1-4
clone_size: NA
d_call: NA
v_call: TRBV4-1
cdr3_aa: CASSQDTGRGEKLFF
cdr3_nt: TGCGCCAGCAGCCAAGATACAGGGAGGGGAGAAAAACTGTTTTTT

j_call: TRBJ1-5
clone_size: once
d_call: NA
v_call: TRBV27
cdr3_aa: CASSFEGHVNQPQHF
cdr3_nt: TGTGCCAGCAGTTTTGAGGGACACGTCAATCAGCCCCAGCATTTT

j_call: TRBJ2-1
clone_size: NA
d_call: NA
v_call: TRBV27
cdr3_aa: CATASVAAYNEQFF
cdr3_nt: TGTGCCACCGCATCCGTAGCGGCTTACAATGAGCAGTTCTTC

j_call: TRBJ1-1
clone_size: few
d_call: NA
v_call: TRBV16
cdr3_aa: CASSEGNTEAFF
cdr3_nt: TGTGCCAGCAGCGAGGGTAACACTGAAGCTTTCTTT

j_call: TRBJ1-3
clone_size: NA
d_call: TRBD1
v_call: TRBV14
cdr3_aa: CASPLQGARGNTIYF
cdr3_nt: TGTGCCAGCCCCTTACAGGGGGCTAGGGGAAACACCATATATTTT

j_call: TRBJ2-5
clone_size: NA
d_call: NA
v_call: TRBV28
cdr3_aa: CATFGTPQETQYF
cdr3_nt: TGTGCCACCTTCGGGACACCCCAAGAGACCCAGTACTTC

j_call: TRBJ1-1
clone_size: NA
d_call: NA
v_call: TRBV19
cdr3_aa: CASSGQARTLNTEAFF
cdr3_nt: TGTGCCAGTAGTGGCCAGGCCCGAACCTTGAACACTGAAGCTTTCTTT